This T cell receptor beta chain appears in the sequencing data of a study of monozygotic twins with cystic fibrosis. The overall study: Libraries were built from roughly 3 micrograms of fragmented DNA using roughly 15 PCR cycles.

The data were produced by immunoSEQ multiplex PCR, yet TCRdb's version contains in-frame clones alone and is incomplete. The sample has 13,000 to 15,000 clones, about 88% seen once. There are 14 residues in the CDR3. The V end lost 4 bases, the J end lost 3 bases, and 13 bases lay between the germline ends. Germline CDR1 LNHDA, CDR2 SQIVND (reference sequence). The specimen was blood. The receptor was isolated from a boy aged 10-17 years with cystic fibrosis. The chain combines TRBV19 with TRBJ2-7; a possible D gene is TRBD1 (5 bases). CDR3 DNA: TGTGCCAGTAGTACGGGTCTAGGGGACTACGAGCAGTACTTC. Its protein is CASSTGLGDYEQYF.